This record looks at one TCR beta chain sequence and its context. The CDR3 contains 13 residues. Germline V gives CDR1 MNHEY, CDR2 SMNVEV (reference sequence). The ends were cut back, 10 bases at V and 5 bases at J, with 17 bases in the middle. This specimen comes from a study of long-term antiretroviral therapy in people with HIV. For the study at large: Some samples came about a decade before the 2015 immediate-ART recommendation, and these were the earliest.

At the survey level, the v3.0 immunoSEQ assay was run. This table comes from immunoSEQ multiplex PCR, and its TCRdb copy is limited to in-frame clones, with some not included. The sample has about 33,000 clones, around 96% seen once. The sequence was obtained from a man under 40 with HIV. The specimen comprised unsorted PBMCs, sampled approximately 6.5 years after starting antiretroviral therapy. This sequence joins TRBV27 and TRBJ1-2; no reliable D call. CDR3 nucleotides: TGTGCCACCCACCGACCCGGAGGGTATGGCTACACCTTC. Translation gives CATHRPGGYGYTF.